This T cell receptor (beta chain) was profiled in a study of blood T cell repertoires in COVID-19. Across the study: Nucleic acid was either cDNA or gDNA, and it came from T cells, B-cell-depleted T cells, or PBMCs.

Germline trimming cut 4 bases from V and 8 bases from J; bases unmatched to any gene: 6. The CDR3 has 14 residues. CDR1 and CDR2 (germline): MRHNA, SNTAGT. The data were produced by immunoSEQ multiplex PCR, yet TCRdb's version contains in-frame clones alone and is incomplete. The profile shows 250,000 or so clones, approximately 92% of them singletons. The chain recombines TRBV6-4 with TRBJ1-2; 11 positions agree with TRBD1. The receptor comes from a woman aged 35 to 49 who had recovered from COVID-19. Sample: peripheral blood. DNA for the CDR3: TGTGCCAGCAGTGCCTCCGGGGACAGGGGGGGCTACACCTTC. Translation gives CASSASGDRGGYTF.